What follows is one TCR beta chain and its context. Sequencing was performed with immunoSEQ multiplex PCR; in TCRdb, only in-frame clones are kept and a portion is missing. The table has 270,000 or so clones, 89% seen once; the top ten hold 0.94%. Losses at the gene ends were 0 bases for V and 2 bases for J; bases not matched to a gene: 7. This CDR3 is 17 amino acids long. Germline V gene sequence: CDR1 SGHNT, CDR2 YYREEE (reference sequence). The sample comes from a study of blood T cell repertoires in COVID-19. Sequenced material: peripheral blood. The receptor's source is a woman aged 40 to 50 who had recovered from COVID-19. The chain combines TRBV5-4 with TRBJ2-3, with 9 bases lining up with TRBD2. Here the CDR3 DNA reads TGTGCCAGCAGCTTGGGGCCCGGGACTAGCATCACAGATACGCAGTATTTT. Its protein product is CASSLGPGTSITDTQYF. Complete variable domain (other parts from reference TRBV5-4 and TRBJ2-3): ETGVTQSPTHLIKTRGQQVTLRCSSQSGHNTVSWYQQALGQGPQFIFQYYREEENGRGNFPPRFSGLQFPNYSSELNVNALELDDSALYLCASSLGPGTSITDTQYFGPGTRLTVL.